The clone carrying this T cell receptor (beta chain) has only a few counts. The length of the CDR3 is 13 residues. CDR1 is SQVTM, CDR2 ANQGSEA, per germline. The V segment lost 5 bases and the J segment 6 bases; nucleotides outside the gene matches: 7. Time point specified: patch test 1, 2 weeks after DPC sensitization. Treatment described: therapeutic diphenylcyclopropenone sensitization with weekly scalp DPC. Prior to each patch test being applied, blood was drawn. The library labeled individual cDNA molecules by adding unique molecular identifiers to them. TCRdb analysed the RACE reads with MiXCR anew, one entry per CDR3 protein. In the table there are approximately 100,000 distinct CDR3 sequences, around 10% of which are singletons. These data originate in a study of human T cells and chemical hapten exposure.

The rearrangement joins TRBV29-1 to TRBJ1-2; 9 bases are a match to TRBD1. The TCR comes from a middle-aged woman with alopecia areata. Some clones in this sample may be carry-over from other donors' samples. Source: whole blood, taken in connection with sensitization to the hapten diphenylcyclopropenone (DPC). The CDR3 DNA follows: TGCAGCGTTCCTGACAGGGGGAACGATGGCTACACCTTC. Its protein product is CSVPDRGNDGYTF.